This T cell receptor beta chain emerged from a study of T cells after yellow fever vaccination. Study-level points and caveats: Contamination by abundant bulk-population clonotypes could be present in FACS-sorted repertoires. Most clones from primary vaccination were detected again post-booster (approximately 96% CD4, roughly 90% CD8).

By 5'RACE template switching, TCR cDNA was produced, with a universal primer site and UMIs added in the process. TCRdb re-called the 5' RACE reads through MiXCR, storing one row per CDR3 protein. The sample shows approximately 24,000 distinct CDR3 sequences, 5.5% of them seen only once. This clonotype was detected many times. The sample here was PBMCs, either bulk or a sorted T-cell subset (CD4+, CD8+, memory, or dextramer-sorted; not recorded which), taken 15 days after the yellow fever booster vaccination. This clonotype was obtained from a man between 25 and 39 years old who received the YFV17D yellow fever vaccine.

The CDR3 sequence is CASSLGRQQETQYF. Written as DNA, the CDR3 is TGTGCCAGCAGCTTAGGCCGCCAACAAGAGACCCAGTACTTC. The chain couples TRBV11-2 to TRBJ2-5; D unresolved. Deletions cut 1 base from V and 2 bases from J, with 8 bases between. The CDR3 covers 14 residues. CDR1 SGHAT and CDR2 FQNNGV come from the germline V gene.